This T cell receptor (beta chain) is drawn from a study of Ad26.COV2.S vaccination and SARS-CoV-2 variants. The wider study: The donor belonged to the COV1001 Ad26.COV2.S trial arm.

Noted treatment: 15 to 20 received Ad26.COV2.S at low or high dose, single or two shots; 5 received placebo; per-sample allocation not given. On day 63 after the first injection, vaccine and placebo recipients gave samples. In regard to this clone: The target antigen is unknown.

The germline V gene encodes CDR1 KGHSH and CDR2 LQKENI. This CDR3 is 13 amino acids long. After removal of 8 bases from V and 0 bases from J, the junction contained 4 bases not matched to a gene. The study's findings and limits: Individuals receiving vaccine had higher spike-specific TCR breadth than placebo recipients did. Across vaccine and placebo recipients, the breadth of non-spike TCRs was similar. Substantial breadth in spike-specific CD8+ and CD4+ T cell responses was reportedly seen after vaccination.

The data were produced by immunoSEQ multiplex PCR, yet TCRdb's version contains in-frame clones alone and is incomplete. The sample yields hundreds of thousands of clones, 80% to 90% seen once. The source of this sequence is a person aged 18 to 59 who received the Ad26.COV2.S COVID-19 vaccine or a placebo. Material: peripheral blood, obtained in a trial of Ad26.COV2.S vaccine versus placebo. The chain has TRBV18 and TRBJ2-7; 7 nucleotides agree with TRBD1. This CDR3 is CASRRDSSYEQYF. As DNA, the CDR3 is TGTGCCAGCCGAAGGGACAGCTCCTACGAGCAGTACTTC.